This passage covers 7 T cell receptor beta chains from one sample sequenced in a study of cytomegalovirus exposure and HLA in healthy donors. 13 Jbeta primers and 60 Vbeta primers were used for the PCR. Assay: immunoSEQ multiplex PCR; the TCRdb copy retains only in-frame clones and omits some. The profile shows about 160,000 clones, under 70% of them singletons. Sequencing was done on a sample of PBMCs. The source is a woman in her 40s in good health and CMV-seropositive.

This clone appeared a few times. V usage is TRBV10-3 and J usage is TRBJ2-2, with TRBD2 identical over 10 bases. The trim removed 6 bases at V and 7 bases at J, leaving 11 bases unmatched. CDR3 length: 16 amino acids. Germline-derived CDR1 and CDR2 are ENHRY and SYGVKD. CDR3 DNA: TGTGCCATCAGATCTGAGCGGGAGGGCCTGAACGGGGAGCTGTTTTTT. This gives the protein CAIRSEREGLNGELFF.

The chain links TRBV19 to TRBJ2-1; 7 nucleotides match TRBD1. The length of the CDR3 is 16 residues. Germline assignment: CDR1 LNHDA and CDR2 SQIVND (reference sequence). With 7 bases clipped from V and 0 bases from J, the junction kept 9 bases outside the gene matches. DNA of the CDR3: TGTGCCAGTACCCCCCGGACAGGCGGCTCCTACAATGAGCAGTTCTTC. It is translated as CASTPRTGGSYNEQFF.

V usage is TRBV18 and J usage is TRBJ2-1, with TRBD2 identical over 12 bases. The CDR3 has 16 residues. Germline lookup yields CDR1 KGHSH and CDR2 LQKENI. Losses at the gene ends were 2 bases for V and 5 bases for J; bases not matched to a gene: 4. CDR3 in amino acids: CASSPRTSGANNEQFF. In DNA, the CDR3 is TGTGCCAGCTCACCAAGGACTAGCGGGGCTAACAATGAGCAGTTCTTC.

This chain connects TRBV19 to TRBJ2-6; 9 bases are shared with TRBD1. This CDR3 region has 19 residues. J was trimmed by 4 bases and V by 5 bases; bases with no gene match: 15. Per germline, CDR1 LNHDA and CDR2 SQIVND (reference sequence). The CDR3 bases are TGTGCCAGTAGTTCATACCGGGACAGGGCGAAAGGGGGGGCCAACGTCCTGACTTTC. It specifies CASSSYRDRAKGGANVLTF. The full variable domain, in which reference TRBV19 and TRBJ2-6 provide the parts outside the CDR3, is DGGITQSPKYLFRKEGQNVTLSCEQNLNHDAMYWYRQDPGQGLRLIYYSQIVNDFQKGDIAEGYSVSREKKESFPLTVTSAQKNPTAFYLCASSSYRDRAKGGANVLTFGAGSRLTVL.

The chain joins TRBV12-5 to TRBJ2-3, with D possibly matching TRBD2 (6 bases). The CDR3 loop spans 14 amino acids. V shed 9 bases and J shed 3 bases, with 16 bases lying between them. Germline lookup yields CDR1 LGHNT and CDR2 FRNRAP. The CDR3 reads CASGGASPTDTQYF. The DNA of the CDR3 is TGTGCTAGCGGCGGGGCCTCTCCAACAGATACGCAGTATTTT.

V gene TRBV21-1 combines with J gene TRBJ1-5; the table assigns TRBD1, which was not confirmed against the DNA. TRBV21-1 is a pseudogene segment. The CDR3 is made up of 18 amino acids. For the CDR3, the DNA is TGTGCCAGCATCTTTAAGTGGGGTGCGACAGGCCACAATCAGCCCCAGCATTTT. This translates into CASIFKWGATGHNQPQHF.

This clone was counted between two and nine times. V usage is TRBV6-1 and J usage is TRBJ2-7; the D is unclear. The V and J ends lost 3 bases and 4 bases respectively, with 16 bases between them. The V gene's germline CDR1 is MNHNS and CDR2 SASEGT. The CDR3 runs to 15 residues. The DNA of the CDR3 is TGTGCCAGCAGTGACCGGTCTAGATCCGGTTACGAGCAGTACTTC. Its translation: CASSDRSRSGYEQYF.